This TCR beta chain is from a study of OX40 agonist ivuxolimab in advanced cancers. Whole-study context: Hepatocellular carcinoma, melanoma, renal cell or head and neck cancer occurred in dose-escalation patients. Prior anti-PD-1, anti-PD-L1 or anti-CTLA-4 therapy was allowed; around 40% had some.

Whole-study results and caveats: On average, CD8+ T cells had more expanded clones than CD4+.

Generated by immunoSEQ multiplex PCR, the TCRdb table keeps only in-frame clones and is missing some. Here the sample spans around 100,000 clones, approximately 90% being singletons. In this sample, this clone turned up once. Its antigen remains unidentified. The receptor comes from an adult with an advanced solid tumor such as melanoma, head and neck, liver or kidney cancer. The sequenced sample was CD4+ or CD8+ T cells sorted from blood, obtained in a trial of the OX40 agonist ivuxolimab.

CDR3 loop: CASSDLGGGGQETQYF. The CDR3, as DNA: TGTGCCAGCAGTGACTTAGGAGGAGGGGGGCAAGAGACCCAGTACTTC. The chain is built from TRBV6-1 and TRBJ2-5; the D gene could be TRBD1 or TRBD2 (6 bases each). The germline V gene has CDR1 MNHNS and CDR2 SASEGT. Trimming took off 3 bases at V and 2 bases at J, with 16 bases between the two ends. This CDR3 has 16 residues.